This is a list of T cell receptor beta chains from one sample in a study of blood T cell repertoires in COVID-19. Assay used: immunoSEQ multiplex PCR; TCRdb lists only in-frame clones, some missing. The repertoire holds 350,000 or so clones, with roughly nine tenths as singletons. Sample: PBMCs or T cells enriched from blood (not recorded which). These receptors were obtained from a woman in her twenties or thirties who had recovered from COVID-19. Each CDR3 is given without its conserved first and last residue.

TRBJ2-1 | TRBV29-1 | SVGQGFFNEQF
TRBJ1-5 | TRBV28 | ASSPRDRYNQPQH
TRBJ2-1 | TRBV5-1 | ASSPSSRHPREQF
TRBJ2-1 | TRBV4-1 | ASSQGQGLYNEQF
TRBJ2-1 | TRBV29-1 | SATVGGSEQF
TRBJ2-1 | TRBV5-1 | ASSLGLAGVYNEQF
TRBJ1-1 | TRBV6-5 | ASSFTGTGNTEAF
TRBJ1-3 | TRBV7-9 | ASSLDRAGNTIY
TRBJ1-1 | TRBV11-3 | ASRGGARTEAF
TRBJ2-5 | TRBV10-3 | AISSGVQY
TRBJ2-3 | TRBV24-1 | ATSERDSQITDTQY
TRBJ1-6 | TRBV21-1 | ASSHLPGQGALEGSPLH
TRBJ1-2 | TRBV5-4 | ASIRDSNYGYT
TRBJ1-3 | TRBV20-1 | SASVWQGAENTIY
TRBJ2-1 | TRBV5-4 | ASSLGGGRTSVHNEQF
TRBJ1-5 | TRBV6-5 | ASSADRGQPQH
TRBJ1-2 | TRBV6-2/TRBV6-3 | ASSYSRGHYYGYT
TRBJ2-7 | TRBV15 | ATSRALAGGNEQY
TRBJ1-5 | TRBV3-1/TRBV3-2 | ASSQGTDQPQH
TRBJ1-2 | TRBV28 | ASRTGLLGYT
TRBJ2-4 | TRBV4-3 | ASSPGTEENIQY
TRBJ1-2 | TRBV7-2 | ASSLGQGGYGYT
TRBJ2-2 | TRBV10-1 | ASSEPRGNTGELF
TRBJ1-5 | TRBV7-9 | ASSITGRQPQH
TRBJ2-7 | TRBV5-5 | ASSPDSPAGEQY
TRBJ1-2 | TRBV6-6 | ASSYSLDRGYGYT
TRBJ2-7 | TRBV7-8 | ASSLGSAPGYEQY
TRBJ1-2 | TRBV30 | AWSLSPGQTIYGYT
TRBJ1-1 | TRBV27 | ASSPGQGGGSGTEAF
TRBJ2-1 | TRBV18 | ASSPRPPSGNYNEQF
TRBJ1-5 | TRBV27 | ASSSVQGALLIAQH
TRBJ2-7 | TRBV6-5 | ASSAGSYEQY
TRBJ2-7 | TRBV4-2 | ASSQVQGYEQY
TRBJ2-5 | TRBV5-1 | ASSYSGKETQY
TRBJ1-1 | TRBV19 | ASSAGTATEAF
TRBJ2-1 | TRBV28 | ASSFPGNEQF
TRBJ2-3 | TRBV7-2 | ASSIRTSGTDTQY
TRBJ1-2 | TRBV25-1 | ASSGTGETNGYT
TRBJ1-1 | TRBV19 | ASSTRTNTEAF
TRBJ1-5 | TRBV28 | ASSEQNQPQH
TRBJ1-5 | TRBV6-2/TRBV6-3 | ASSSRSSNQPQH
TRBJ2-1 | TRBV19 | ASSMTGTSGEQF
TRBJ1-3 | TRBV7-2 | ASSPAYGGFSGNTIY
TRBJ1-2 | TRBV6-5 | ASSYARGGRGYGYT
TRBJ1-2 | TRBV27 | ASSTDRGAYGYT
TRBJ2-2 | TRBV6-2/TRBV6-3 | ASSYRARADPGELF
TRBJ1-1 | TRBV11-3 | ASTPGGSNTEAF
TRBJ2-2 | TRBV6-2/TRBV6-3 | ASSPGGGPTGELF
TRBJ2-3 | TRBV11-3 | ASSPEPLGDTQY
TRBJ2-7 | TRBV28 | ASRTNQALEQQY
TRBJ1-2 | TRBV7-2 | ASSLDQGTLSGGYT